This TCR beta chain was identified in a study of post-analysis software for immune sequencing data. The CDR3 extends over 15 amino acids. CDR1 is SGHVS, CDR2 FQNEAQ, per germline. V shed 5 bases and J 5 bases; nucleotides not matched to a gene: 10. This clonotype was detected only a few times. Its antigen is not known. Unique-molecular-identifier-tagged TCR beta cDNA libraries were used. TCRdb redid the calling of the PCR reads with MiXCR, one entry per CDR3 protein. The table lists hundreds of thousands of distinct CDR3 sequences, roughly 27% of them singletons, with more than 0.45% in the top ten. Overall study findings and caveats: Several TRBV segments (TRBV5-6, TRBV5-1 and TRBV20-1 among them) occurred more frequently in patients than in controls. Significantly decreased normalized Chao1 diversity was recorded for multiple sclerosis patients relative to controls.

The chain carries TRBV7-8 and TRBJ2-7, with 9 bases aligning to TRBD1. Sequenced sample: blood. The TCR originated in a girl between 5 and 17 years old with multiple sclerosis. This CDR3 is CASSGGTGFGHEQYF. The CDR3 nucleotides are TGTGCCAGCAGCGGTGGGACAGGGTTTGGCCACGAGCAGTACTTC.